A selection of T cell receptor beta chains follows, all from one sample in a study of T-cell reconstitution after alpha-beta-depleted transplantation in children. Using its own MiXCR run on the PCR reads, TCRdb lists one record per CDR3 protein. The sample yields some 840,000 distinct CDR3 sequences, roughly 15% seen once. The specimen comprised PBMCs, mostly from graft donor cells, sampled 360 days after TCRalphabeta/CD19-depleted stem cell transplant. Source of these receptors: a male patient aged 5 to 17 who had a stem cell transplant for acute lymphoblastic leukemia, so the T cells may come from the graft donor. Both conserved end residues are part of each CDR3. A D gene is named only where the DNA matches it firmly. Part of the rows lack a size; the others show once, few, many or a class for expanded clones.

v_call,j_call,d_call,clone_size,cdr3_nt,cdr3_aa
TRBV6-4,TRBJ2-7,TRBD2,few,TGTGCCAGCAGTCCCTTCTCGACTAGCGGGAGGGAACTATTCTCCTACGAGCAGTACTTC,CASSPFSTSGRELFSYEQYF
TRBV15,TRBJ2-5,TRBD1,few,TGTGCCACCAGCAGCCGGGACAGCTGGAGCTTC,CATSSRDSWSF
TRBV7-9,TRBJ2-1,TRBD2,few,TGTGCCAGCAGCTTAGGAAAGATGGGACTAGCGGGATACAATGAGCAGTTCTTC,CASSLGKMGLAGYNEQFF
TRBV20-1,TRBJ2-7,TRBD2,few,TGCAGTGCTAGAGAGGCCGTCGGGAGGGCCTCCCTCGAGCAGTACTTC,CSAREAVGRASLEQYF
TRBV18,TRBJ2-5,TRBD2,few,TGTGCCAGCTCACCACTCGGTACAGGGGCCCCACCGGGACTAGCGGCGGTGGAGACCCAGTACTTC,CASSPLGTGAPPGLAAVETQYF
TRBV7-3,TRBJ2-3,TRBD2,.,TGTGCCAGCAGCCCGCGGACTAGCGGGAGGTTGGGCACAGATACGCAGTATTTT,CASSPRTSGRLGTDTQYF
TRBV15,TRBJ2-3,TRBD2,.,TGTGCCACCAGCAGAGACCCTAGCGGCCGTAGCACAGATACGCAGTATTTT,CATSRDPSGRSTDTQYF
TRBV2,TRBJ1-5,TRBD1,few,TGTGCCAGCAGGAGGACAGGTTATAGCAATCAGCCCCAGCATTTT,CASRRTGYSNQPQHF
TRBV5-1,TRBJ2-3,TRBD2,few,TGCGCCAGCAGCGGGACTAGCGGGAGTGATACGCAGTATTTT,CASSGTSGSDTQYF
TRBV5-1,TRBJ1-1,.,.,TGCGCCAGCAGCTTGGTGGTATCTCTGAACACTGAAGCTTTCTTT,CASSLVVSLNTEAFF
TRBV15,TRBJ1-5,.,few,TGTGCCACCAGCAGAGTAGCGGGGGGTAGCAATCAGCCCCAGCATTTT,CATSRVAGGSNQPQHF
TRBV12-3/TRBV12-4,TRBJ2-7,TRBD2,.,TGTGCCAGCAGTTTAGCCCTTGGGACTAGCTACGAGCAGTACTTC,CASSLALGTSYEQYF
TRBV7-9,TRBJ2-3,.,.,TGTGCCAGCAGCTTTAGGGACCCCACGTATACGCAGTATTTT,CASSFRDPTYTQYF